This T cell receptor (beta chain) came from a study of blood T cells in healthy people across ages. Study outcomes and limitations: The donors' CMV status was not determined, possibly confounding changes in expanded clonotypes.

In the case of this clonotype: The antigen is undetermined.

V was clipped by 4 bases and J by 9 bases; unmatched bases: 14. This CDR3 is built from 16 residues. Germline loops: CDR1 LGHNA, CDR2 YSLEER. The authors ran a second PCR of 7 to 11 cycles using a sample-barcoded 5' primer and a J-beta primer mix. Every cDNA molecule carried a tag from a template-switch adaptor bearing 12 random nucleotides. MiXCR, applied by TCRdb to the 5' RACE reads, yields one record per CDR3 protein. The sample shows roughly 800,000 distinct CDR3 sequences, nearly 60% of them seen only once. This TCR derives from a man aged 25 to 40 in good health. The gene calls are TRBV4-3 and TRBJ2-1, with 8 positions matching TRBD2. The sequencing input was blood. The CDR3 sequence: CASSLLAGLGGVEQFF. DNA of the CDR3: TGCGCCAGCAGCCTATTGGCGGGACTAGGTGGGGTTGAGCAGTTCTTC.